Each of the 30 T cell receptor beta chains below was sequenced from the same sample in a study of cytomegalovirus exposure and HLA in healthy donors. Primers for the PCR totalled 60 Vbeta and 13 Jbeta. The method was immunoSEQ multiplex PCR; TCRdb's version includes in-frame clones alone and lacks a portion of them. The sample gives about 130,000 clones, 80% of which show up once; 1% is in the top ten. The sample comprised PBMCs. These receptors all come from a man aged 40-55 years in good health and CMV-seronegative.

This chain joins TRBV7-6 and TRBJ2-2; the D gene is possibly TRBD1 (6 bases). Germline V gives CDR1 SGHVS, CDR2 FNYEAQ. V was trimmed by 6 bases and J by 6 bases, leaving 11 bases between them. The CDR3 is made up of 13 amino acids. The CDR3 DNA reads as TGTGCCAGCAGGCCTACAGGGTCCGGGGAGCTGTTTTTT. It yields the protein CASRPTGSGELFF.

In its sample, this clone was seen a few times. The chain combines TRBV7-2 with TRBJ2-7; maybe TRBD1 (6 bases). CDR1 and CDR2 from the germline V gene are SGHTA and FQGNSA. The CDR3 consists of 15 residues. V lost 1 base, J lost 3 bases, and 13 bases lay in between. The CDR3 spells CASSLGPGESYEQYF. CDR3 DNA: TGTGCCAGCAGCTTAGGGCCAGGGGAAAGCTACGAGCAGTACTTC.

This clone was found a few times. This chain uses TRBV30 with TRBJ2-2, with 9 bases that match TRBD2. Germline CDR1 reads GTSNPN; CDR2 reads SVGIG (reference sequence). This CDR3 contains 14 residues. Trimming cost V 4 bases and J 4 bases; bases outside gene matches: 4. CDR3 protein: CAWMTSGFTGELFF. The CDR3, as DNA: TGTGCCTGGATGACTAGCGGTTTCACCGGGGAGCTGTTTTTT.

The CDR3 loop is CASSIAGGPSYEQYF. Written as DNA, the CDR3 is TGCGCCAGCAGCATAGCGGGGGGGCCCTCCTACGAGCAGTACTTC. The rearrangement links TRBV5-1 to TRBJ2-5; 11 nucleotides align to TRBD2. The DNA end is a closer match to TRBJ2-7, so the J assignment may be wrong. The CDR3 covers 15 residues. From germline, CDR1 is SGHRS and CDR2 YFSETQ.

V usage is TRBV4-1 and J usage is TRBJ1-5, with TRBD1 identical over 9 bases. The CDR3 runs 16 residues. V gave up 5 bases and J gave up 0 bases; unmatched junction bases: 5. Germline loops: CDR1 MGHRA, CDR2 YSYEKL. The CDR3 reads CASSLQGAGSNQPQHF. CDR3 in DNA: TGCGCCAGCAGCTTACAGGGGGCTGGTAGCAATCAGCCCCAGCATTTT.

There are a few counts of this clone. The rearrangement links TRBV18 to TRBJ2-7; D is perhaps TRBD2 (6 bases). Looked up from germline, CDR1 is KGHSH and CDR2 is LQKENI. CDR3 size: 14 residues. V was trimmed by 3 bases and J by 2 bases, leaving 11 bases between them. The CDR3 nucleotides read TGTGCCAGCTCACCGGATAGCGGTCCCTACGAGCAGTACTTC. Its protein is CASSPDSGPYEQYF.

The chain has TRBV2 and TRBJ1-6; D not certain. Germline lookup yields CDR1 SNHLY and CDR2 FYNNEI. The CDR3 consists of 13 residues. V shed 4 bases and J shed 6 bases, with 7 bases lying between them. The CDR3 nucleotides read TGTGCCAGCAGTGGAGACACTAATTCACCCCTCCACTTT. It codes for CASSGDTNSPLHF.

J is TRBJ2-3 and V is TRBV11-3, with TRBD2 identical over 13 bases. The junction had 8 bases not matched to a gene; V was cut back by 5 bases and J by 6 bases. Germline CDR1 SGHNT, CDR2 YENEEA. The CDR3 runs to 16 residues. In DNA form, the CDR3 reads TGTGCCAGCAGCCCCGGACTAGCGGGAGACGCGGATACGCAGTATTTT. This sequence encodes CASSPGLAGDADTQYF.

The gene calls are TRBV5-6 and TRBJ1-3; no definite D call. Trimming stripped 6 bases from V and 0 bases from J, with 16 bases between. This CDR3 comprises 16 residues. Germline V gene lookup returns CDR1 SGHDT and CDR2 YYEEEE. The CDR3 region is CASTKLQYLSGNTIYF. For the CDR3, the DNA is TGTGCCAGCACCAAATTACAGTACCTCTCTGGAAACACCATATATTTT. Combining the CDR3 with reference TRBV5-6 and TRBJ1-3 gives the whole variable domain DAGVTQSPTHLIKTRGQQVTLRCSPKSGHDTVSWYQQALGQGPQFIFQYYEEEERQRGNFPDRFSGHQFPNYSSELNVNALLLGDSALYLCASTKLQYLSGNTIYFGEGSWLTVV.

The rearrangement uses TRBV30 and TRBJ1-3, with a possible D match to TRBD1 (6 bases). This CDR3 spans 14 amino acids. V shed 7 bases and J shed 4 bases, with 17 bases lying between them. Germline V gene lookup returns CDR1 GTSNPN and CDR2 SVGIG (reference sequence). For the CDR3, the DNA is TGTGCCTACACAACAGGGTTGATCGGAAACACCATATATTTT. Translated: CAYTTGLIGNTIYF.

The chain links TRBV5-4 to TRBJ2-3; 11 bases agree with TRBD2. The germline CDR1 and CDR2 sequences are SGHNT and YYREEE (reference sequence). The ends lost 2 bases at V and 2 bases at J; junction bases unmatched: 4. The CDR3 runs to 16 residues. The CDR3: CASSFLLAGDTDTQYF. For the CDR3, the DNA is TGTGCCAGCAGCTTCCTACTAGCGGGAGACACAGATACGCAGTATTTT.

The chain employs TRBV5-6 and TRBJ2-5, with a possible D match to TRBD1 (5 bases). Germline V gene lookup returns CDR1 SGHDT and CDR2 YYEEEE. V was clipped by 0 bases and J by 5 bases, with 5 bases between them. The CDR3 contains 12 residues. In DNA form, the CDR3 reads TGTGCCAGCAGCTTGGACAGGGAGACCCAGTACTTC. Its translation is CASSLDRETQYF.

In the case of this clone: A read error may produce the germline difference seen at one junction end. The gene calls are TRBV5-1 and TRBJ2-2, with TRBD1 as a possible D gene (6 bases). The CDR3 is 16 amino acids. The germline gives CDR1 SGHRS, CDR2 YFSETQ. As DNA, the CDR3 is TGCGCCAGCAGCTGGAATGGACAGACGAACGCCGGGGAGCTGTTTTTT. Residues: CASSWNGQTNAGELFF.

The chain links TRBV5-1 to TRBJ1-3; 9 nucleotides align to TRBD1. CDR3 size: 16 residues. The germline V gene encodes CDR1 SGHRS and CDR2 YFSETQ. V shed 4 bases and J 3 bases; nucleotides not matched to a gene: 8. In nucleotides, the CDR3 is TGCGCCAGCAGCACTGGGACAGGGTTAGGTGGAAACACCATATATTTT. Translated: CASSTGTGLGGNTIYF.

CDR3: CASSLSLVPGNEQFF. DNA of the CDR3: TGTGCCAGCAGTTTAAGTCTCGTACCAGGCAATGAGCAGTTCTTC. The chain joins TRBV27 to TRBJ2-1; unclear D gene. Germline V gene lookup returns CDR1 MNHEY and CDR2 SMNVEV (reference sequence). Trimming removed 2 bases from V and 6 bases from J, with 14 bases in between. The CDR3 loop spans 15 amino acids.

The rearrangement joins TRBV2 to TRBJ1-5; D perhaps matches TRBD1 (5 bases). The germline V and J ends were trimmed by 5 bases and 2 bases, with 13 bases remaining between them. CDR3 length: 15 residues. Germline CDR1 reads SNHLY; CDR2 reads FYNNEI. The CDR3 loop reads CASSPQALGNQPQHF. CDR3 sequence (DNA): TGTGCCAGCAGTCCACAGGCGCTCGGCAATCAGCCCCAGCATTTT.

The genes are TRBV13 and TRBJ2-3; 9 nucleotides align to TRBD2. CDR1 is PRHDT and CDR2 is FYEKMQ in the germline V gene (reference sequence). After removal of 4 bases from V and 0 bases from J, the junction contained 5 bases not matched to a gene. The CDR3 runs 16 residues. The CDR3 protein is CASSSLGTSSTDTQYF. CDR3 nucleotides: TGTGCCAGCAGCTCGCTAGGGACTAGCAGCACAGATACGCAGTATTTT.

This chain connects TRBV7-9 to TRBJ2-5; TRBD1 or TRBD2 may be the D gene (5 bases each). V was cut by 5 bases and J by 2 bases, with 18 bases left in between. CDR3 length: 16 residues. Germline CDR1 SEHNR, CDR2 FQNEAQ (reference sequence). The CDR3 bases are TGTGCCAGCAGCCTAGGGGCCTTAGCGATACAAGAGACCCAGTACTTC. Residues: CASSLGALAIQETQYF. Combining the CDR3 with reference TRBV7-9 and TRBJ2-5 gives the whole variable domain DTGVSQNPRHKITKRGQNVTFRCDPISEHNRLYWYRQTLGQGPEFLTYFQNEAQLEKSRLLSDRFSAERPKGSFSTLEIQRTEQGDSAMYLCASSLGALAIQETQYFGPGTRLLVL.

This chain links TRBV10-1 with TRBJ2-1; D perhaps matches TRBD1 (6 bases). V was clipped by 2 bases and J by 0 bases, with 14 bases between them. The CDR3 runs to 17 residues. CDR1 is WNHNN, CDR2 SYGVQD, per germline (reference sequence). The CDR3 DNA is TGCGCCAGCAGTGAGGCGACAGGCCTTAGCTCCTACAATGAGCAGTTCTTC. It is translated as CASSEATGLSSYNEQFF.

The genes are TRBV6-1 and TRBJ2-1; TRBD1 aligns across 9 bases. The germline V gene has CDR1 MNHNS and CDR2 SASEGT. The CDR3 is 15 residues long. Trimming took 6 bases from V and 14 from J; bases not matched to a gene: 17. The CDR3 nucleotides are TGTGCCAGCAGGCTCCCAATACAGGGGGCGGGGGCGGAGTTCTTC. This encodes CASRLPIQGAGAEFF.

This clone was detected a few times. The J gene is TRBJ1-3, the V gene TRBV2; tentative D call: TRBD1 (6 bases). CDR1 and CDR2 (germline): SNHLY, FYNNEI. V was clipped by 6 bases and J by 4 bases, with 16 bases between them. This CDR3 contains 15 residues. The CDR3 region is CASSPQGLQGNTIYF. In DNA, the CDR3 is TGTGCCAGCAGCCCCCAGGGGCTCCAAGGAAACACCATATATTTT.

The chain combines TRBV5-1 with TRBJ2-3; weak D call: TRBD2 (6 bases). From germline, CDR1 is SGHRS and CDR2 YFSETQ. This CDR3 comprises 16 residues. Trimming took off 7 bases at V and 0 bases at J, with 18 bases between the two ends. CDR3 DNA: TGCGCCAGCGCCCTGATGGGGGGACCAAGCACAGATACGCAGTATTTT. Its protein product is CASALMGGPSTDTQYF.

This chain joins TRBV10-3 and TRBJ1-1; 8 bases align to TRBD1. In germline, CDR1 is ENHRY, CDR2 SYGVKD. This CDR3 is 17 amino acids long. V shed 0 bases, J shed 4 bases, and the junction held 10 bases outside the gene matches. CDR3 protein: CAISESPGGVLGTEAFF. The DNA for the CDR3 is TGTGCCATCAGTGAGTCCCCAGGGGGCGTTCTAGGCACTGAAGCTTTCTTT.

This chain links TRBV27 with TRBJ1-3, with TRBD1 matching over 7 bases. The CDR3 contains 18 residues. The V and J ends lost 6 bases and 8 bases, in that order; junction bases with no gene match: 22. The germline V gene encodes CDR1 MNHEY and CDR2 SMNVEV (reference sequence). This chain's CDR3 is CASRNPSRVDRVRDTIYF. The CDR3 DNA reads as TGTGCCAGCAGAAACCCCTCTCGGGTAGACAGGGTTCGAGACACCATATATTTT.

The chain recombines TRBV7-2 with TRBJ2-7; 14 nucleotides line up with TRBD2. V lost 5 bases to trimming and J lost 0 bases; unmatched junction nucleotides: 9. Germline-derived CDR1 and CDR2 are SGHTA and FQGNSA. CDR3 length: 18 residues. CDR3 nucleotides: TGTGCCAGCAGCGGGACTAGCGGGAGTACGGCCTTCTCCTACGAGCAGTACTTC. This encodes CASSGTSGSTAFSYEQYF.

This chain links TRBV2 with TRBJ2-2, with D perhaps matching TRBD2 (6 bases). The CDR3 extends over 15 amino acids. Germline V CDR1 and CDR2: SNHLY, FYNNEI. V dropped 8 bases and J dropped 2 bases, with 15 bases sitting between them. The CDR3 is CASLLEGGNTGELFF. CDR3 nucleotide sequence: TGTGCCAGCCTTCTTGAGGGAGGCAACACCGGGGAGCTGTTTTTT.

V gene TRBV18 combines with J gene TRBJ2-5; TRBD1 matches at 7 bases. CDR3 length equals 15 residues. CDR1 and CDR2 from the germline V gene are KGHSH and LQKENI. Losses at the gene ends were 3 bases for V and 3 bases for J; bases not matched to a gene: 7. The CDR3 DNA sequence: TGTGCCAGCTCACCGCCGACAGGGACAGAAGAGACCCAGTACTTC. Protein: CASSPPTGTEETQYF. The whole variable domain, filled in from reference TRBV18 and TRBJ2-5, reads NAGVMQNPRHLVRRRGQEARLRCSPMKGHSHVYWYRQLPEEGLKFMVYLQKENIIDESGMPKERFSAEFPKEGPSILRIQQVVRGDSAAYFCASSPPTGTEETQYFGPGTRLLVL.

The rearrangement joins TRBV6-1 to TRBJ1-2; 7 positions match TRBD1. In germline, CDR1 is MNHNS, CDR2 SASEGT. V shed 10 bases, J shed 4 bases, and the junction held 9 bases outside the gene matches. CDR3 length equals 13 residues. The CDR3 DNA reads as TGTGCCATCAGACCGACAGGGACCTATGGCTACACCTTC. As protein: CAIRPTGTYGYTF.

The chain joins TRBV15 to TRBJ1-2, with 10 bases lining up with TRBD1. CDR1 and CDR2 from the germline V gene are LNHNV and YYDKDF (reference sequence). The CDR3 contains 16 residues. The junction had 5 bases not matched to a gene; V was cut back by 0 bases and J by 4 bases. The CDR3 region has the DNA TGTGCCACCAGCAGAGAAGACAGGGGGCAGGCCTATGGCTACACCTTC. It translates to CATSREDRGQAYGYTF.

This sequence joins TRBV15 and TRBJ2-1; D is perhaps TRBD2 (6 bases). Germline CDR1 reads LNHNV; CDR2 reads YYDKDF (reference sequence). V lost 2 bases and J 8 bases, leaving 19 bases between the germline ends. The CDR3 spans 16 residues. The CDR3 DNA sequence: TGTGCCACCAGCAGAACGGGGGACCGCCCTACCGATGAGCAGTTCTTC. Its protein product is CATSRTGDRPTDEQFF.